Below, one T cell receptor beta chain is given with its context. The antigen is undetermined. The method was immunoSEQ multiplex PCR; TCRdb's version includes in-frame clones alone and lacks a portion of them. The sample has hundreds of thousands of clones, about 83% seen once. These data come from a study of cytomegalovirus exposure and HLA in healthy donors. Findings and limits, study-wide: The listing of approximately 160 TCR beta chains classed them as cytomegalovirus-associated. Many donors shared some public TCRs, even though most TCR sequences were rare.

The CDR3 consists of 12 residues. Germline assignment: CDR1 ENHRY and CDR2 SYGVKD. Trimming took off 11 bases at V and 8 bases at J, with 15 bases between the two ends. The sequenced sample was PBMCs. The rearrangement joins TRBV10-3 to TRBJ2-2, with D perhaps TRBD1 (6 bases). The source of this sequence is a man between 18 and 29 years old in good health and CMV-seronegative. Written as DNA, the CDR3 is TGTGCCTCACAGGGAGAGGCAGGGGAGCTGTTTTTT. It is translated as CASQGEAGELFF.